Below are 30 T cell receptor beta chains sequenced from a single sample in a study of a mutant IDH1 vaccine in newly diagnosed glioma. As for time point: baseline, week 1 (first vaccination visit). Specified treatment: pre-vaccination baseline after standard-of-care therapy. Profiled with immunoSEQ multiplex PCR; TCRdb holds only in-frame clones, not every one. This sample has about 98,000 clones, with about 90% found just once. Here the sequenced sample was PBMCs, taken from a glioma patient treated with radiotherapy, temozolomide or both. The receptors originated from a woman aged 45 to 65 with glioma.

The rearrangement uses TRBV7-8 and TRBJ2-3; no clear D. The germline gives CDR1 SGHVS, CDR2 FQNEAQ. The CDR3 totals 16 residues. V was pared by 3 bases and J by 1 base, with 14 bases between. The CDR3 protein is CASSLRLHTGTDTQYF. CDR3 nucleotide sequence: TGTGCCAGCAGCTTGAGACTGCATACTGGCACAGATACGCAGTATTTT.

The rearrangement joins TRBV7-2 to TRBJ2-5; D is uncertain. The germline gives CDR1 SGHTA, CDR2 FQGNSA. The germline V and J ends were trimmed by 5 bases and 5 bases, with 15 bases remaining between them. The CDR3 extends over 14 amino acids. The CDR3 protein is CASSPGLQWETQYF. CDR3 DNA: TGTGCCAGCAGCCCGGGCCTTCAGTGGGAGACCCAGTACTTC.

The rearrangement joins TRBV5-6 to TRBJ2-7; D is ambiguous. The V gene lost 4 bases and the J gene lost 4 bases, with 9 bases spanning the gap. CDR1 and CDR2 (germline): SGHDT, YYEEEE. This CDR3 spans 12 amino acids. CDR3 amino acids: CASSLSGYEQYF. The DNA for the CDR3 is TGTGCCAGCAGCCTGTCCGGGTACGAGCAGTACTTC.

This chain connects TRBV6-1 to TRBJ2-1, with unresolved D. Germline V gives CDR1 MNHNS, CDR2 SASEGT. The length of the CDR3 is 13 residues. V was trimmed by 7 bases and J by 0 bases, leaving 7 bases between them. CDR3 region: CASIGGSYNEQFF. The CDR3 coding sequence is TGTGCCAGCATTGGCGGCTCCTACAATGAGCAGTTCTTC.

The rearrangement links TRBV6-5 to TRBJ1-3, with D possibly being TRBD1 (5 bases). The V and J ends lost 5 bases and 4 bases respectively, with 12 bases between them. This CDR3 has 14 residues. Per germline, CDR1 MNHEY and CDR2 SVGAGI. CDR3 sequence: CASSAQGFGNTIYF. The CDR3 region has the DNA TGTGCCAGCAGTGCCCAGGGTTTCGGAAACACCATATATTTT.

The chain recombines TRBV28 with TRBJ2-7; possible D gene TRBD1, 6 bases. V was pared by 5 bases and J by 6 bases, with 14 bases between. This CDR3 comprises 13 residues. Germline lookup yields CDR1 MDHEN and CDR2 SYDVKM. The CDR3 protein is CASSPGETGEQYF. Here the CDR3 DNA reads TGTGCCAGCAGTCCAGGGGAAACAGGCGAGCAGTACTTC.

The CDR3: CASSLRTSGHTRGYEQYF. CDR3 coding DNA: TGTGCCAGCAGCTTACGGACTAGCGGACACACCCGAGGCTACGAGCAGTACTTC. The chain carries TRBV13 and TRBJ2-7, with 10 nucleotides matching TRBD2. There are 18 residues in the CDR3. CDR1 and CDR2 (germline): PRHDT, FYEKMQ (reference sequence). The trim removed 2 bases at V and 3 bases at J, leaving 13 bases unmatched.

CDR3 protein: CASSAQLSLAGGPYEQYF. The CDR3, as DNA: TGTGCCAGTAGTGCTCAATTGTCACTAGCGGGAGGGCCCTACGAGCAGTACTTC. V and J are TRBV19 and TRBJ2-7; 13 nucleotides align to TRBD2. The CDR3 sequence is 18 residues long. Trimming cost V 5 bases and J 2 bases; bases outside gene matches: 12. In germline, CDR1 is LNHDA, CDR2 SQIVND (reference sequence).

This clone has just one count. The V and J genes are TRBV7-9 and TRBJ1-2, with TRBD1 identical over 8 bases. Germline trimming cut 5 bases from V and 4 bases from J; bases unmatched to any gene: 6. The germline V gene encodes CDR1 SEHNR and CDR2 FQNEAQ (reference sequence). This CDR3 spans 14 amino acids. The chain's CDR3 is CASSPGDRIYGYTF. DNA for the CDR3: TGTGCCAGCAGCCCCGGGGACAGGATCTATGGCTACACCTTC.

The chain is built from TRBV6-5 and TRBJ1-5; 11 positions match TRBD1. The germline V gene has CDR1 MNHEY and CDR2 SVGAGI. The CDR3 consists of 15 residues. The trim removed 6 bases at V and 7 bases at J, leaving 8 bases unmatched. CDR3 loop: CASRPRTGGRQPQHF. The CDR3 DNA reads TGTGCCAGCAGACCTCGGACAGGGGGCCGACAGCCCCAGCATTTT.

This clone was seen a few times. This chain links TRBV5-1 with TRBJ1-5; D gene ambiguous. The CDR3 totals 15 residues. CDR1 is SGHRS and CDR2 is YFSETQ in the germline V gene. The germline V and J ends were trimmed by 2 bases and 6 bases, with 15 bases remaining between them. In DNA form, the CDR3 reads TGCGCCAGCAGCTTATCGGGGATTGACGGTCAGCCCCAGCATTTT. It is translated as CASSLSGIDGQPQHF. Looking up the rest from reference TRBV5-1 and TRBJ1-5 gives the full variable domain: KAGVTQTPRYLIKTRGQQVTLSCSPISGHRSVSWYQQTPGQGLQFLFEYFSETQRNKGNFPGRFSGRQFSNSRSEMNVSTLELGDSALYLCASSLSGIDGQPQHFGDGTRLSIL.

This rearrangement joins TRBV18 to TRBJ2-2; D unclear. The CDR3 contains 15 residues. Germline CDR1 reads KGHSH; CDR2 reads LQKENI. Trimming removed 1 base from V and 0 bases from J, with 6 bases in between. The CDR3 loop reads CASSPQGTNTGELFF. The CDR3, as DNA: TGTGCCAGCTCACCACAGGGTACGAACACCGGGGAGCTGTTTTTT.

The rearrangement links TRBV28 to TRBJ1-5; D might be TRBD1 (5 bases). Germline V gene data show CDR1 as MDHEN and CDR2 as SYDVKM. Trimming took 3 bases from V and 3 from J, leaving 9 bases between them. The CDR3 is made up of 14 amino acids. CDR3 sequence: CASSLAGTNQPQHF. Here the CDR3 DNA reads TGTGCCAGCAGTTTGGCAGGGACCAATCAGCCCCAGCATTTT.

The V call is TRBV14, the J call TRBJ2-1, with TRBD2 matching 12 bases. V gave up 0 bases and J gave up 12 bases; unmatched junction bases: 6. From germline, CDR1 is SGHDN and CDR2 FVKESK. The CDR3 totals 15 residues. CDR3 in amino acids: CASSQDTSGRRGQFF. CDR3 sequence (DNA): TGTGCCAGCAGCCAAGATACTAGCGGGAGGCGGGGGCAGTTCTTC.

This chain joins TRBV5-6 and TRBJ2-5; the D is unclear. V was clipped by 0 bases and J by 2 bases, with 17 bases between them. Germline V lookup: CDR1 SGHDT, CDR2 YYEEEE. There are 17 residues in the CDR3. The CDR3 DNA sequence: TGTGCCAGCAGCTTGGTTGAACACCTGGGTAAACAAGAGACCCAGTACTTC. Amino acid sequence: CASSLVEHLGKQETQYF.

This chain joins TRBV6-5 and TRBJ2-5, with no clear D. The CDR3 is 15 amino acids. V lost 0 bases and J 3 bases, leaving 11 bases between the germline ends. Germline V CDR1 and CDR2: MNHEY, SVGAGI. CDR3 sequence reads: CASSYSTSAKETQYF. CDR3 nucleotide sequence: TGTGCCAGCAGTTACTCGACCTCTGCGAAAGAGACCCAGTACTTC.

The J gene is TRBJ2-7, the V gene TRBV4-1; TRBD1 aligns across 7 bases. Trimming at V came to 3 bases and at J to 3 bases, leaving 5 bases not matched to a gene. The CDR3 is made up of 14 amino acids. Germline values: CDR1 MGHRA, CDR2 YSYEKL. CDR3: CASSQATGYYEQYF. The CDR3 nucleotides are TGCGCCAGCAGCCAGGCGACAGGGTACTACGAGCAGTACTTC.

V and J are TRBV4-1 and TRBJ1-2; no clear D. CDR3 size: 14 residues. Per germline, CDR1 MGHRA and CDR2 YSYEKL. V was pared by 0 bases and J by 4 bases, with 9 bases between. The CDR3 DNA sequence: TGCGCCAGCAGCCAAGATCTCCCCGGCTATGGCTACACCTTC. Translation: CASSQDLPGYGYTF.

The V and J genes are TRBV28 and TRBJ2-1; 8 bases are a match to TRBD2. Germline V CDR1 and CDR2: MDHEN, SYDVKM. The CDR3 contains 16 residues. The trim removed 5 bases at V and 1 base at J, leaving 7 bases unmatched. The CDR3 sequence is CASSTTGGRSYNEQFF. For the CDR3, the DNA is TGTGCCAGCAGTACCACGGGGGGGCGATCCTACAATGAGCAGTTCTTC.

This clone was observed a handful of times. V usage is TRBV12-5 and J usage is TRBJ2-7, with TRBD1 matching over 7 bases. The trim removed 1 base at V and 6 bases at J, leaving 18 bases unmatched. Germline V CDR1 and CDR2: LGHNT, FRNRAP. CDR3 length equals 18 residues. The CDR3 region has the DNA TGTGCTAGTGGTTTGGCTGAGGTGTCCTCTTACAGGGGCGGCGAGCAGTACTTC. Translation: CASGLAEVSSYRGGEQYF.

The chain has TRBV7-9 and TRBJ2-1; TRBD2 matches at 10 bases. With V trimmed by 1 base and J by 8 bases, 8 bases remained unmatched. Germline V gene lookup returns CDR1 SEHNR and CDR2 FQNEAQ (reference sequence). This CDR3 contains 16 residues. The CDR3 reads CASSLVSGRTTDEQFF. The CDR3 DNA reads as TGTGCCAGCAGCTTAGTTAGCGGGAGGACAACCGATGAGCAGTTCTTC.

Worth noting for this clone: The junction and the germline gene differ at one end; a read error may be behind it. The chain joins TRBV7-7 to TRBJ2-1; TRBD2 matches at 14 bases. The germline gives CDR1 SSHAT, CDR2 FNYEAQ (reference sequence). The CDR3 is 14 amino acids. The CDR3 bases are TGTGCTAGCAGCCAGGGACTAGCGGGAGAACGGCAGTTCTTC. Protein sequence: CASSQGLAGERQFF.

V gene TRBV28 combines with J gene TRBJ1-2, with a tentative D call TRBD1 (5 bases). Trimming removed 8 bases at V and 8 bases at J, with 21 bases between. Germline CDR1 and CDR2: MDHEN and SYDVKM. The CDR3 extends over 14 amino acids. Here the CDR3 reads CASGEAGGYGGYTF. The CDR3 nucleotides are TGTGCCAGCGGGGAGGCCGGGGGGTATGGCGGCTACACCTTC.

The chain employs TRBV6-6 and TRBJ2-7; 9 bases fit TRBD1. Germline V lookup: CDR1 MNHNY, CDR2 SVGAGI (reference sequence). V trimming: 2 bases; J trimming: 6 bases; junction bases outside the gene matches: 8. The CDR3 length is 15 residues. CDR3 sequence reads: CASSYNRGRLPEQYF. In DNA form, the CDR3 reads TGTGCCAGCAGTTACAACAGGGGGCGACTTCCCGAGCAGTACTTC.

V is TRBV4-2 and J is TRBJ2-1; D uncertain. CDR3 length: 13 amino acids. Germline V CDR1 and CDR2: LGHNA, YNFKEQ. Trimming left V 3 bases short and J 5 bases short, with 8 bases between. The CDR3 loop reads CASSHDQHNEQFF. The CDR3 DNA reads as TGTGCCAGCAGCCACGACCAACACAATGAGCAGTTCTTC.

V usage is TRBV27 and J usage is TRBJ1-6; D might be TRBD1 (6 bases). V was cut by 0 bases and J by 8 bases, with 17 bases left in between. The CDR3 covers 17 residues. The germline V gene encodes CDR1 MNHEY and CDR2 SMNVEV (reference sequence). DNA for the CDR3: TGTGCCAGCAGTTTATCGTCCTGGGGCAGGGGTCATTCACCCCTCCACTTT. Encoded protein: CASSLSSWGRGHSPLHF.

The rearrangement uses TRBV6-5 and TRBJ2-1; TRBD1 agrees at 9 bases. Per the germline V gene, CDR1 is MNHEY and CDR2 is SVGAGI. The junction had 1 base not matched to a gene; V was cut back by 2 bases and J by 5 bases. The CDR3 length is 14 residues. CDR3 coding DNA: TGTGCCAGCAGTTACCGGACAGGGGACAATGAGCAGTTCTTC. This translates into CASSYRTGDNEQFF.

The CDR3 loop is CASSRRDDEKLFF. For the CDR3, the DNA is TGTGCCAGCTCACGCAGGGATGATGAAAAACTGTTTTTT. This chain uses TRBV18 with TRBJ1-4; D is perhaps TRBD1 (5 bases). CDR3 size: 13 residues. The ends were cut back, 4 bases at V and 6 bases at J, with 9 bases in the middle. Germline V gene sequence: CDR1 KGHSH, CDR2 LQKENI.

The count of this clone is one. The CDR3 protein is CASSYSSGRPYEQYF. CDR3 sequence (DNA): TGTGCCAGCAGTTACTCCAGCGGGAGGCCCTACGAGCAGTACTTC. This chain links TRBV6-5 with TRBJ2-7; 9 positions match TRBD2. Trimming removed 0 bases from V and 2 bases from J; junction bases left unmatched: 2. The germline gives CDR1 MNHEY, CDR2 SVGAGI. This CDR3 comprises 15 residues.

V is TRBV7-2 and J is TRBJ2-1; tentatively, D is TRBD2 (6 bases). The germline gives CDR1 SGHTA, CDR2 FQGNSA. V lost 1 base to trimming and J lost 4 bases, with 11 bases between them. The CDR3 sequence is 15 residues long. CDR3 nucleotide sequence: TGTGCCAGCAGCTTAGACGGGAGTACTTACAATGAGCAGTTCTTC. This gives the protein CASSLDGSTYNEQFF.